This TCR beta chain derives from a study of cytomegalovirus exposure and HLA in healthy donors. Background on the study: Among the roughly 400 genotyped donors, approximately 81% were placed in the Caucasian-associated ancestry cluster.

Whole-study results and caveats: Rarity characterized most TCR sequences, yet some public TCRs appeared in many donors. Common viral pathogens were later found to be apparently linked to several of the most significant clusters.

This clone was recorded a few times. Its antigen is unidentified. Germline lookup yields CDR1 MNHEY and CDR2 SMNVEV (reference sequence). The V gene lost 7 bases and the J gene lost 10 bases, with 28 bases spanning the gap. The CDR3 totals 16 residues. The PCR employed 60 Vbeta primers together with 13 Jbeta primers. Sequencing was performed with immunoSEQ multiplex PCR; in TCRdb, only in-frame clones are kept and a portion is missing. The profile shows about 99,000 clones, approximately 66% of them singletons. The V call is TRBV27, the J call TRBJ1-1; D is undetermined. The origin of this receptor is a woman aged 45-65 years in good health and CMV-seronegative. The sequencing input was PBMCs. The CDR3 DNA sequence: TGTGCCAGCACCTACGCACCGGGGTCCCGCCGGAGGGTAGCTTTCTTT. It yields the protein CASTYAPGSRRRVAFF.